This T cell receptor beta chain emerged from a study of B cell selection in AIRE deficiency. Study results and caveats: AIRE-deficient Tconv and Treg repertoires matched healthy donors in TCRBV, CDR3 length, diversity. Shared Treg sequences were biased toward short CDR3s with few non-templated nucleotide insertions.

As regards this clone: Its antigen remains unknown.

CD4+CD127+ cells were sorted as the conventional CD4 T cells. The repertoire was sequenced with immunoSEQ multiplex PCR; TCRdb's copy has only in-frame clones and lacks some. The table has fewer than 30,000 clones, around 97% seen once; the top ten hold around 0.19%. The source of this sequence is a human donor with AIRE deficiency. Material for sequencing was conventional CD4+ T cells sorted from PBMCs.

CDR3 sequence (DNA): TGTGCCAGCAGTTTCCCCGACAGTTATAATTCACCCCTCCACTTT. Its translation is CASSFPDSYNSPLHF. This chain joins TRBV28 and TRBJ1-6; D may be TRBD1 (5 bases). V dropped 3 bases and J dropped 4 bases, with 10 bases sitting between them. This CDR3 is built from 15 residues. Germline V gene data show CDR1 as MDHEN and CDR2 as SYDVKM.